Below are 26 T cell receptor beta chains sequenced from a single sample in a study of blood T cell repertoires in COVID-19. Repertoires were generated with immunoSEQ multiplex PCR, while TCRdb's copy carries only in-frame clones and drops some. Counted here are 130,000 or so clones, over 80% occurring once; the ten biggest clones make up under 2.5%. Material for sequencing was peripheral blood. These receptors all come from a man in his forties or fifties with active COVID-19.

V usage is TRBV5-4 and J usage is TRBJ2-1; 7 bases are shared with TRBD2. The CDR3 has 15 residues. Germline trimming cut 4 bases from V and 3 bases from J; bases unmatched to any gene: 7. Germline CDR1 SGHNT, CDR2 YYREEE (reference sequence). CDR3 loop: CASSPGWGGYNEQFF. The CDR3 nucleotides read TGTGCCAGCAGCCCGGGGTGGGGGGGCTACAATGAGCAGTTCTTC.

This rearrangement joins TRBV12-3 or TRBV12-4 to TRBJ2-7, with TRBD2 matching 7 bases. This CDR3 is 12 amino acids long. V lost 5 bases to trimming and J lost 2 bases; unmatched junction nucleotides: 0. CDR3 bases: TGTGCCAGCAGTGGGAGGGCCTACGAGCAGTACTTC. Translating it yields CASSGRAYEQYF.

J is TRBJ2-7 and V is TRBV6-5, with D perhaps matching TRBD2 (7 bases). This CDR3 comprises 13 residues. CDR1 MNHEY and CDR2 SVGAGI come from the germline V gene. V lost 6 bases, J lost 0 bases, and 9 bases lay in between. CDR3 nucleotides: TGTGCCAGCAGGGGGGGGGCCTCCTACGAGCAGTACTTC. It translates to CASRGGASYEQYF.

This clone was found once. This chain links TRBV2 with TRBJ1-4; the D gene is possibly TRBD1 (5 bases). Trimming cost V 4 bases and J 14 bases, with 14 bases left between them. The length of the CDR3 is 12 residues. Germline values: CDR1 SNHLY, CDR2 FYNNEI. The DNA of the CDR3 is TGTGCCAGCAGTGCGTCTACAGGATACCTGTTTTTT. This gives the protein CASSASTGYLFF.

The gene calls are TRBV4-3 and TRBJ1-2; D ambiguous. Germline V gene sequence: CDR1 LGHNA, CDR2 YSLEER. Trimming removed 6 bases from V and 0 bases from J, with 8 bases in between. This CDR3 contains 13 residues. CDR3 amino acids: CASSPTSNYGYTF. In nucleotides, the CDR3 is TGCGCCAGCAGTCCTACTTCTAACTATGGCTACACCTTC.

The chain is built from TRBV7-2 and TRBJ2-7, with TRBD1 matching over 8 bases. The CDR3 consists of 14 residues. Trimming took 5 bases from V and 5 from J; bases not matched to a gene: 8. CDR1 is SGHTA and CDR2 is FQGNSA in the germline V gene. The CDR3 nucleotides read TGTGCCAGCAGCCCCCGACAGGGGAGGAACGAGCAGTACTTC. Translation gives CASSPRQGRNEQYF.

The gene calls are TRBV12-3 or TRBV12-4 and TRBJ1-2; 8 nucleotides align to TRBD1. J was trimmed by 6 bases and V by 5 bases; bases with no gene match: 5. The CDR3 covers 13 residues. The CDR3 bases are TGTGCCAGCAGTCGGACAGGGTCCAATGGCTACACCTTC. Translating it yields CASSRTGSNGYTF.

J is TRBJ1-1 and V is TRBV11-2, with D possibly matching TRBD1 (5 bases). The CDR3 length is 17 residues. The germline CDR1 and CDR2 sequences are SGHAT and FQNNGV. The ends were cut back, 5 bases at V and 5 bases at J, with 24 bases in the middle. The CDR3: CASSPSRQREPRTEAFF. The CDR3 coding sequence is TGTGCCAGCAGCCCCTCTAGACAGAGAGAGCCGAGGACTGAAGCTTTCTTT. Full variable domain (missing parts from reference TRBV11-2 and TRBJ1-1): EAGVAQSPRYKIIEKRQSVAFWCNPISGHATLYWYQQILGQGPKLLIQFQNNGVVDDSQLPKDRFSAERLKGVDSTLKIQPAKLEDSAVYLCASSPSRQREPRTEAFFGQGTRLTVV.

The chain joins TRBV6-5 to TRBJ2-3; TRBD1 agrees at 7 bases. With 7 bases clipped from V and 2 bases from J, the junction kept 6 bases outside the gene matches. CDR3 length: 14 amino acids. CDR1 is MNHEY, CDR2 SVGAGI, per germline. This CDR3 is CASKRTGPTDTQYF. The CDR3 DNA reads TGTGCCAGCAAAAGGACAGGCCCCACAGATACGCAGTATTTT.

V and J are TRBV5-4 and TRBJ2-3; D may be TRBD1 (6 bases). Germline assignment: CDR1 SGHNT and CDR2 YYREEE (reference sequence). The CDR3 runs to 16 residues. V was pared by 3 bases and J by 0 bases, with 14 bases between. This CDR3 reads CASSSRGGTSTDTQYF. DNA for the CDR3: TGTGCCAGCAGCTCTAGAGGGGGAACGAGCACAGATACGCAGTATTTT.

Details on this clone: This CDR3 fails to terminate in the conserved phenylalanine or tryptophan, so it likely reflects a read error. It is unclear where the CDR3 begins or ends on the DNA, so no DNA is shown, and the CDR3 is as TCRdb lists it. The chain recombines TRBV27 with TRBJ2-7; the D call of TRBD1 is as the table states it, not checked on the DNA. CDR1 and CDR2 from the germline V gene are MNHEY and SMNVEV (reference sequence). The CDR3 region is 10 residues in length, termini included. This CDR3 is CASSFRDRLP.

This chain connects TRBV6-5 to TRBJ1-2, with 7 bases matching TRBD1. Looked up from germline, CDR1 is MNHEY and CDR2 is SVGAGI. Trimming removed 6 bases from V and 8 bases from J; junction bases left unmatched: 6. The CDR3 contains 12 residues. This chain's CDR3 is CASSNRGGGYTF. CDR3 DNA sequence: TGTGCCAGCAGCAACAGGGGAGGCGGCTACACCTTC.

The gene calls are TRBV5-3 and TRBJ1-1; no reliable D call. TRBV5-3 is an ORF, with its function uncertain. The CDR3 has 13 amino acids. Trimming shortened V by 2 bases and J by 3 bases, and 8 bases separated the two germline ends. The CDR3 spells CARSFEGDTEAFF. CDR3 nucleotides: TGTGCCAGAAGCTTCGAGGGAGACACTGAAGCTTTCTTT.

The J gene is TRBJ2-2, the V gene TRBV13, with D unclear. This CDR3 has 17 amino acids. V was cut by 4 bases and J by 3 bases, with 18 bases left in between. The germline gives CDR1 PRHDT, CDR2 FYEKMQ (reference sequence). CDR3 region: CASSWSQLREDTGELFF. The CDR3 nucleotides read TGTGCCAGCAGCTGGTCCCAACTCCGAGAAGACACCGGGGAGCTGTTTTTT.

The rearrangement joins TRBV4-3 to TRBJ2-7; the match to TRBD1 covers 7 bases. The CDR3 loop spans 15 amino acids. With V trimmed by 5 bases and J by 3 bases, 10 bases remained unmatched. Looked up from germline, CDR1 is LGHNA and CDR2 is YSLEER. The CDR3 is CASSIGVGGLYEQYF. CDR3 nucleotide sequence: TGCGCCAGCAGCATTGGGGTAGGGGGCCTCTACGAGCAGTACTTC.

CDR3 sequence reads: CASSYAGAYEQYF. The CDR3 DNA is TGTGCCAGCAGTTACGCGGGGGCTTACGAGCAGTACTTC. The J gene is TRBJ2-7, the V gene TRBV6-5, with D tentatively TRBD2 (7 bases). This CDR3 contains 13 residues. In germline, CDR1 is MNHEY, CDR2 SVGAGI. The ends were cut back, 2 bases at V and 4 bases at J, with 9 bases in the middle.

The chain carries TRBV24-1 and TRBJ2-1, with TRBD2 as a possible D gene (5 bases). V shed 5 bases and J shed 9 bases, with 13 bases lying between them. This CDR3 has 13 residues. CDR1 KGHDR and CDR2 SFDVKD come from the germline V gene. The CDR3 here is CATSGTAEGEQFF. DNA for the CDR3: TGTGCCACCAGTGGCACCGCCGAGGGTGAGCAGTTCTTC.

The chain recombines TRBV6-5 with TRBJ1-1; 9 positions agree with TRBD1. The CDR3 is 14 amino acids. V lost 4 bases to trimming and J lost 5 bases; unmatched junction nucleotides: 5. Per the germline V gene, CDR1 is MNHEY and CDR2 is SVGAGI. The CDR3 DNA reads TGTGCCAGCAGTTCCGGACAGGGGAGGACTGAAGCTTTCTTT. Amino acid sequence: CASSSGQGRTEAFF.

The chain links TRBV11-2 to TRBJ1-1; D gene uncertain. Germline-derived CDR1 and CDR2 are SGHAT and FQNNGV. CDR3 size: 13 residues. V dropped 8 bases and J dropped 4 bases, with 14 bases sitting between them. As DNA, the CDR3 is TGTGCCAGCTCCCGGGGTTTGGGCACTGAAGCTTTCTTT. This encodes CASSRGLGTEAFF.

The V call is TRBV4-1, the J call TRBJ1-1; TRBD1 agrees at 7 bases. V shed 4 bases, J shed 3 bases, and the junction held 14 bases outside the gene matches. Germline-derived CDR1 and CDR2 are MGHRA and YSYEKL. This CDR3 comprises 17 residues. The CDR3 DNA follows: TGCGCCAGCAGCCCGACAGGGATTGGGCTAGGGCACACTGAAGCTTTCTTT. The encoded protein is CASSPTGIGLGHTEAFF.

The genes are TRBV7-9 and TRBJ1-1; D might be TRBD1 (6 bases). Per the germline V gene, CDR1 is SEHNR and CDR2 is FQNEAQ (reference sequence). Between the trimmed V and J ends, which lost 1 base and 6 bases, there was a span of 18 bases. This CDR3 has 16 residues. In DNA form, the CDR3 reads TGTGCCAGCAGCTTAGTGAACAGGGATTGGACCTCTGAAGCTTTCTTT. This gives the protein CASSLVNRDWTSEAFF.

CDR3 sequence: CASSLAGRGTDTQYF. The CDR3 DNA is TGTGCCAGCAGCTTAGCGGGGCGGGGGACAGATACGCAGTATTTT. V is TRBV7-2 and J is TRBJ2-3; 7 bases align to TRBD2. The V segment lost 0 bases and the J segment 3 bases; nucleotides outside the gene matches: 3. The CDR3 covers 15 residues. Germline V gene lookup returns CDR1 SGHTA and CDR2 FQGNSA. Together with reference TRBV7-2 and TRBJ2-3, the CDR3 gives the full variable domain: GAGVSQSPSNKVTEKGKDVELRCDPISGHTALYWYRQSLGQGLEFLIYFQGNSAPDKSGLPSDRFSAERTGGSVSTLTIQRTQQEDSAVYLCASSLAGRGTDTQYFGPGTRLTVL.

The chain employs TRBV27 and TRBJ2-1; TRBD1 might be the D (6 bases). The length of the CDR3 is 15 residues. Germline CDR1 MNHEY, CDR2 SMNVEV (reference sequence). V was shortened by 6 bases and J by 4 bases, with 16 bases between the two germline ends. The CDR3 nucleotides are TGTGCCAGCAGCCTAGACAGGCTAAGATACAATGAGCAGTTCTTC. This translates into CASSLDRLRYNEQFF.

The sample holds one count of this clone. The rearrangement links TRBV4-1 to TRBJ1-3; no firm D call. Trimming took 2 bases from V and 0 from J, leaving 11 bases between them. This CDR3 spans 16 amino acids. The germline V gene encodes CDR1 MGHRA and CDR2 YSYEKL. DNA of the CDR3: TGCGCCAGCAGCCAACCCCTCGGCGGCTCTGGAAACACCATATATTTT. It encodes CASSQPLGGSGNTIYF.

The rearrangement joins TRBV7-9 to TRBJ2-2, with 8 bases lining up with TRBD1. The CDR3 spans 16 residues. Losses at the gene ends were 0 bases for V and 4 bases for J; bases not matched to a gene: 4. The germline V gene has CDR1 SEHNR and CDR2 FQNEAQ (reference sequence). CDR3 protein: CASSLARTGRTGELFF. DNA of the CDR3: TGTGCCAGCAGCTTAGCGCGGACAGGGCGCACCGGGGAGCTGTTTTTT.

The rearrangement uses TRBV6-4 and TRBJ2-5, with TRBD2 identical over 7 bases. Trimming took 6 bases from V and 5 from J; bases not matched to a gene: 6. Germline V gives CDR1 MRHNA, CDR2 SNTAGT. CDR3 length: 13 residues. CDR3 coding DNA: TGTGCCAGCAGCCGAGAGGGAGGGGAGACCCAGTACTTC. Amino acids: CASSREGGETQYF.